In its sample, the clone carrying this TCR beta chain was seen a few times. Its antigen remains unidentified. This entry is derived from a study of T cells in Graves' hyperthyroidism and ophthalmopathy. General observations from the study: Progression to ophthalmopathy was predicted a median of about six months early.

Around 10 ml fresh peripheral blood yielded the PBMCs. Regions amplified from RNA transcripts were the TCR beta CDR3 regions. An initial round of RT-PCR targeting the TCR CDR3 relied on the HTBI primer set. TCRdb reprocessed the multiplex PCR reads with MiXCR, giving one entry per CDR3 protein. The profile shows approximately 740,000 distinct CDR3 sequences, around 15% of them singletons. The CDR3 spans 14 residues. The germline CDR1 and CDR2 sequences are SGHRS and YFSETQ. Trimming took 0 bases from V and 4 from J, leaving 9 bases between them. This sequence joins TRBV5-1 and TRBJ2-3; D perhaps matches TRBD2 (5 bases). This TCR came from a woman between 18 and 30 years old with Graves' hyperthyroidism. Material: blood. The CDR3 region is CASSLADWADTQYF. For the CDR3, the DNA is TGCGCCAGCAGCTTGGCGGACTGGGCAGATACGCAGTATTTT.